This T cell receptor beta chain was found in a study of chemoradiotherapy in HPV16-positive cancers (dated 2022 in TCRdb). At the level of the whole study: Functional T-cell assays on cells from two HPV16-positive patients defined candidate HPV-specific T-cell clones and common TCR motifs. The study asked whether T-cell immunity against the HPV oncoproteins E6 and E7 changes during chemoradiotherapy and whether it affects survival. Next, the candidate HPV-specific TCRs and motifs were followed in TCR repertoires from fewer than 100 patients with HPV-related cancers.

Repertoires were sampled multiple times during chemoradiotherapy, which allowed clonal expansion in the tumor microenvironment to be followed. Libraries came from the immunoSEQ multiplex PCR assay. The clones in this table, taken by TCRdb from immuneACCESS, are in-frame only. Not every clone is retained; where verified, under half of the shortfall comes from an unresolved V gene, and the cause of the rest is unknown. Within this sample are around 40,000 clones, with more than 75% of them counted one time only. Roughly 5.1% of the sample goes to the ten largest clones. The germline V gene yields MDHEN for CDR1 and SYDVKM for CDR2. Spanning cysteine to phenylalanine, the CDR3 consists of 12 amino acids. The CDR3 DNA has 36 bases and is translated from base 1. V is reduced by 4 bases and J by 2 bases, leaving a spacing of 6 bases between them. This clone was counted once. Its antigen target is currently unknown. It has no much larger one-base neighbor in the sample; base qualities were not kept.

Overall study outcomes, separate from this receptor: In HPV16-positive patients, expansion of HPV-responsive T cells during chemoradiotherapy was associated with improved recurrence-free survival. Expansion of candidate HPV-specific clones and E7-related TCR motifs was observed in the tumor microenvironment during treatment, whereas no such expansion was observed for non-HPV-specific T cells. Only a couple of HPV16-positive patients were used to derive the functional definition of HPV-specific T cells, and the survival association was reported for HPV16-positive patients.

The receptor chain draws on TRBV28 and TRBJ2-7, with no D gene named confidently. This material consisted of blood, taken from a patient who underwent chemoradiotherapy. This sequence was found in a human donor with HPV-associated anogenital cancer. The DNA is as follows: TGTGCCAGCAGTTCCCCGCCCTACGAGCAGTACTTC. Translated, it reads CASSSPPYEQYF.